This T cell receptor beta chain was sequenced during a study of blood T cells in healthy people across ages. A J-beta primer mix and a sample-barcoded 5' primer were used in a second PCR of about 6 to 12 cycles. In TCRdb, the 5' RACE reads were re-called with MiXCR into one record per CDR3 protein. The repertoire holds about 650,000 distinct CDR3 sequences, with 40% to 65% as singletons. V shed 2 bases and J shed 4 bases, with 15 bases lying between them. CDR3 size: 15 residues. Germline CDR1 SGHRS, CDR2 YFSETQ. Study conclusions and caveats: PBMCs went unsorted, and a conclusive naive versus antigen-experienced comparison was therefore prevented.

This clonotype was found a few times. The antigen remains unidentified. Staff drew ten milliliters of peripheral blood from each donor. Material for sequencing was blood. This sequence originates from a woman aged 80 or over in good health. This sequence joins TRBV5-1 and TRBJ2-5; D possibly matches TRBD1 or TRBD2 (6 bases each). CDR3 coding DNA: TGCGCCAGCAGCTTAGGGGGGAGAGTAGTAGAGACCCAGTACTTC. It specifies CASSLGGRVVETQYF.